This T cell receptor (beta chain) derives from a study of blood T cell repertoires in COVID-19. About the research overall: COVID-19 samples, acute and convalescent, were from the United States, Italy and Spain.

Unmatched junction bases numbered 6, after V lost 3 bases and J lost 4 bases. The V gene's germline CDR1 is ENHRY and CDR2 SYGVKD. CDR3 size: 16 residues. Original data processing: Estimates of nucleated cell counts were drawn from the amplification of reference gene primers. Libraries were prepared by immunoSEQ multiplex PCR; TCRdb keeps only in-frame clonotypes and omits some of them. V and J calls and clone size come straight from that table; D and trimming were deduced from the DNA. Here the sample spans about 210,000 clones, 80% to 90% being singletons. The sequenced material came from PBMCs or T cells enriched from blood (not recorded which). The TCR was taken from a young man with acute COVID-19. The chain carries TRBV10-3 and TRBJ2-1; 10 bases fit TRBD2. CDR3 nucleotides: TGTGCCATCAGTGAAAAGCGGGAGGGCCTATACAATGAGCAGTTCTTC. It yields the protein CAISEKREGLYNEQFF.